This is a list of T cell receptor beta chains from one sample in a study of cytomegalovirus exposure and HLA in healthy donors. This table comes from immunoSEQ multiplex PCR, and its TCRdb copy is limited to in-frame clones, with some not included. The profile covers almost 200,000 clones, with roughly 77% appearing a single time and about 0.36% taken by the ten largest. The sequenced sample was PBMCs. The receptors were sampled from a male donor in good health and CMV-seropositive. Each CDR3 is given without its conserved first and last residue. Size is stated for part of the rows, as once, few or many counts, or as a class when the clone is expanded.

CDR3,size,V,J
SVGGGRTGELF,-,TRBV29-1,TRBJ2-2
ASSGDRGLGNTIY,-,TRBV9,TRBJ1-3
ASTSLTGTPNTEAF,-,TRBV19,TRBJ1-1
ASSAFGNEQF,-,TRBV4-2,TRBJ2-1
ASSLILETQY,-,TRBV11-2,TRBJ2-5
ASSVRASGGRGTDTQY,-,TRBV9,TRBJ2-3
ASKQGVFYGYT,-,TRBV27,TRBJ1-2
ASSEGSGMDFEQY,-,TRBV9,TRBJ2-7
ASSSTGPAEQY,-,TRBV5-6,TRBJ2-7
ASSLQGASYGYT,few,TRBV5-4,TRBJ1-2
ASRLALLTYNEQF,-,TRBV27,TRBJ2-1
ASSIWVGDQPQH,-,TRBV19,TRBJ1-5
ASSFDSGGPHNEQF,-,TRBV5-6,TRBJ2-1
ASSWGGVLAYEQY,-,TRBV7-2,TRBJ2-7
ASSLAGGRQPQH,-,TRBV7-6,TRBJ1-5
ASSPTSGRAYEQY,-,TRBV19,TRBJ2-7
SSSLTSSYEQY,-,TRBV7-9,TRBJ2-7
ASSPLAESYEQY,few,TRBV18,TRBJ2-7
ASSKGRSYGYT,-,TRBV7-3,TRBJ1-2
ASSQEGRGTGELF,-,TRBV4-2,TRBJ2-2
ASSYFRQDAQPQH,-,TRBV6-6,TRBJ1-5
ASTLTSNVYNEQF,-,TRBV19,TRBJ2-1
ASSRGEGLNTEAF,-,TRBV6-5,TRBJ1-1
ASSSRDRGNTGELF,-,TRBV5-1,TRBJ2-2
ASSVDRNQPQH,-,TRBV7-2,TRBJ1-5
ASRDSVLYEQY,-,TRBV6-5,TRBJ2-7
ASSADRTNTEAF,-,TRBV5-1,TRBJ1-1
ASSEQGETYEQY,-,TRBV6-1,TRBJ2-7
ASSLVTSGGADTQY,-,TRBV7-9,TRBJ2-3
ASSLVGQPNEKLF,-,TRBV5-6,TRBJ1-4
ASSFIAAIETQY,-,TRBV5-1,TRBJ2-5
ASSYSGAGSYEQY,-,TRBV6-6,TRBJ2-7